This T cell receptor (beta chain) was sequenced in a study of T cell responses to AZD1222 COVID-19 vaccine. This CDR3 is 15 amino acids long. Germline V gene lookup returns CDR1 SGHRS and CDR2 YFSETQ. Trimming shortened V by 0 bases and J by 1 base, and 10 bases separated the two germline ends. With regard to this clone: What it binds is unknown.

Study outcomes and limitations: Close to half of all spike-specific TCRs reportedly target regions of the variants that are unmutated. The sample set comprised mostly white British donors with more females, and clonal diversity was possibly underestimated.

Sequencing was performed with immunoSEQ multiplex PCR; in TCRdb, only in-frame clones are kept and a portion is missing. The table includes 75,000 to 95,000 clones, around 83% detected once. The source is an adult in good health. Source: peripheral blood, taken on day 0 of AZD1222 vaccination. This chain links TRBV5-1 with TRBJ1-1; D gene uncertain. The CDR3 here is CASSLEGPSNTEAFF. The CDR3, as DNA: TGCGCCAGCAGCTTGGAAGGCCCCTCGAACACTGAAGCTTTCTTT.